The sequence of this TCR beta chain was determined in a study of T cell responses to AZD1222 COVID-19 vaccine. Overall study results and limits: Baseline serostatus was positive in only a handful of AZD1222 recipients. When two AZD1222 doses had been given, Spike-specific TCR breadth and depth rose. Per reports, nearly half of all spike-specific TCRs target regions that are unmutated in variants.

Method: immunoSEQ multiplex PCR; TCRdb's copy keeps in-frame clones and lacks some. The sample lists some 110,000 clones; roughly 87% were seen once. For this clone: What it recognizes is unknown.

This CDR3 spans 12 amino acids. V lost 6 bases to trimming and J lost 7 bases, with 9 bases between them. The V gene's germline CDR1 is KGHDR and CDR2 SFDVKD. The receptor was derived from an adult in good health. The rearrangement links TRBV24-1 to TRBJ1-5; D perhaps matches TRBD1 (5 bases). Source: peripheral blood, taken on day 0 of AZD1222 vaccination. CDR3 residues: CATSRRDQPQHF. CDR3 bases: TGTGCCACCAGTCGACGGGACCAGCCCCAGCATTTT.